This T cell receptor (beta chain) appears in the sequencing data of a study of blood T cell repertoires in COVID-19. V lost 4 bases and J lost 0; bases outside the gene matches: 8. The CDR3 runs 16 residues. The germline V gene has CDR1 SGHNT and CDR2 YENEEA. The method was immunoSEQ multiplex PCR; TCRdb's version includes in-frame clones alone and lacks a portion of them. The sample consists of about 140,000 clones, 85% to 90% of them appearing once. This sequence joins TRBV11-3 and TRBJ2-5, with 7 bases that match TRBD1. This TCR came from a woman aged 55-70 years with acute or convalescent COVID-19. Material for sequencing was peripheral blood. In DNA form, the CDR3 reads TGTGCCAGCAGCTCCCGGACAGGACCGTACCAAGAGACCCAGTACTTC. It specifies CASSSRTGPYQETQYF. The full variable domain, in which reference TRBV11-3 and TRBJ2-5 provide the parts outside the CDR3, is EAGVVQSPRYKIIEKKQPVAFWCNPISGHNTLYWYLQNLGQGPELLIRYENEEAVDDSQLPKDRFSAERLKGVDSTLKIQPAELGDSAVYLCASSSRTGPYQETQYFGPGTRLLVL.